The 18 T cell receptor beta chains listed next were all sequenced from one sample in a study of T cells in Graves' hyperthyroidism and ophthalmopathy (dated by TCRdb to between 2017 and 2020). Library generation was performed with multiplex PCR. Data came from an Illumina HiSeq 2000. TCR beta CDR3 regions were amplified from RNA transcripts. The TCR CDR3 was subjected to a first round of RT-PCR using the HTBI primer set and the Qiagen OneStep RT-PCR kit. The public reads were reprocessed in TCRdb via fastp at Q25 and MiXCR, keeping in-frame beta chains. Every entry covers one CDR3 protein and lists the most common genes and DNA from its rows. The sample has more than 500,000 distinct CDR3 sequences on record, roughly 16% of them singletons. The ten largest make up less than 4.5% of the sample. Sequenced material: blood. The source is a woman in her 30s with Graves' hyperthyroidism.

This clonotype appeared a few times. This chain connects TRBV25-1 to TRBJ2-7, with 7 bases that match TRBD1. The CDR3 is made up of 13 amino acids. After removal of 10 bases from V and 3 bases from J, the junction contained 9 bases not matched to a gene. Germline loops: CDR1 MGHDK, CDR2 SYGVNS. The CDR3, as DNA: TGTGCCACCGAAGGGGACAGTTTCTACGAGCAGTACTTC. Translated, it gives CATEGDSFYEQYF.

This clonotype appeared many times. This chain joins TRBV2 and TRBJ2-7; D is possibly TRBD1 (6 bases). Germline loops: CDR1 SNHLY, CDR2 FYNNEI. The CDR3 extends over 15 amino acids. The V and J ends lost 6 bases and 6 bases respectively, with 21 bases between them. The CDR3 region has the DNA TGTGCCAGCAGGCCGGAGACAGGCACTAGACGCGAGCAGTACTTC. It yields the protein CASRPETGTRREQYF.

This clonotype has a handful of counts. The chain links TRBV11-2 to TRBJ2-7; 9 bases align to TRBD2. Per the germline V gene, CDR1 is SGHAT and CDR2 is FQNNGV. Trimming took 5 bases from V and 9 from J; bases not matched to a gene: 11. This CDR3 has 14 residues. For the CDR3, the DNA is TGTGCCAGCAGCAATGATAGCGGGAGAGGGGGGCAGTACTTC. The encoded protein is CASSNDSGRGGQYF. Looking up the rest from reference TRBV11-2 and TRBJ2-7 gives the full variable domain: EAGVAQSPRYKIIEKRQSVAFWCNPISGHATLYWYQQILGQGPKLLIQFQNNGVVDDSQLPKDRFSAERLKGVDSTLKIQPAKLEDSAVYLCASSNDSGRGGQYFGPGTRLTVT.

The chain employs TRBV11-2 and TRBJ2-3, with TRBD1 matching over 9 bases. The V segment lost 6 bases and the J segment 3 bases; nucleotides outside the gene matches: 7. Looked up from germline, CDR1 is SGHAT and CDR2 is FQNNGV. The CDR3 spans 15 residues. CDR3 bases: TGTGCCAGCAGGGCACAGGGGGCCGGGACAGATACGCAGTATTTT. This sequence encodes CASRAQGAGTDTQYF.

A note on this clonotype: A clone one base away is much larger, so this may be a read error. The gene calls are TRBV11-2 and TRBJ2-1; TRBD1 agrees at 8 bases. This CDR3 is 16 amino acids long. Looked up from germline, CDR1 is SGHAT and CDR2 is FQNNGV. CDR3 in amino acids: CASSFRTGISYNEQSF. The CDR3 region has the DNA TGTGCCAGCAGCTTCAGGACAGGGATCTCCTACAATGAGCAGTCCTTC.

To note about this clonotype: A much larger clone differs from this one at a single base, so this may be a read error. The J gene is TRBJ1-1, the V gene TRBV6-1; D might be TRBD1 (6 bases). The CDR3 consists of 14 residues. In germline, CDR1 is MNHNS, CDR2 SASEGT. CDR3 loop: CASSAGAMNTEASF. The CDR3 DNA follows: TGTGCCAGCTCTGCAGGGGCCATGAACACTGAAGCTTCCTTT.

A few counts support this clonotype. The chain carries TRBV20-1 and TRBJ2-3; 8 nucleotides align to TRBD2. V lost 0 bases to trimming and J lost 3 bases; unmatched junction nucleotides: 8. Germline V gene sequence: CDR1 DFQATT, CDR2 SNEGSKA (reference sequence). The CDR3 loop spans 16 amino acids. DNA of the CDR3: TGCAGTGCTAGAGACCCTATAGCGGGAAATACAGATACGCAGTATTTT. Its translation: CSARDPIAGNTDTQYF.

The chain employs TRBV20-1 and TRBJ1-4; TRBD1 matches at 7 bases. V lost 5 bases to trimming and J lost 8 bases; unmatched junction nucleotides: 8. Germline V gene data show CDR1 as DFQATT and CDR2 as SNEGSKA (reference sequence). The CDR3 contains 13 residues. The CDR3 here is CSAPKTGLEKLFF. The CDR3 region has the DNA TGCAGTGCTCCTAAGACAGGGCTGGAAAAACTGTTTTTT.

This clonotype was detected many times. The gene calls are TRBV20-1 and TRBJ2-7; possible D gene TRBD1, 6 bases. In germline, CDR1 is DFQATT, CDR2 SNEGSKA (reference sequence). Trimming stripped 5 bases from V and 1 base from J, with 9 bases between. There are 12 residues in the CDR3. The CDR3 sequence is CSAGGHSYEQYF. As DNA, the CDR3 is TGCAGTGCTGGGGGACATTCCTACGAGCAGTACTTC.

In its sample, this clonotype was seen a few times. A read error may be the cause here, since a much bigger clone is one base away. This rearrangement joins TRBV12-3 or TRBV12-4 to TRBJ1-6; D is unresolved. This CDR3 spans 14 amino acids. CDR3 bases: TGTACCAGCAGCACCGAAGATTGGGGTTCACCCCTCCACTTT. It yields the protein CTSSTEDWGSPLHF.

This clonotype appeared a few times. The chain links TRBV10-3 to TRBJ1-5; no clear D. The CDR3 spans 15 residues. Trimming cost V 0 bases and J 6 bases, with 12 bases left between them. From germline, CDR1 is ENHRY and CDR2 SYGVKD. CDR3 coding DNA: TGTGCCATCAGTGAGTCGACTCTAGGGTCTCAGCCCCAGCATTTT. Amino acids: CAISESTLGSQPQHF.

This clonotype was counted once. A much larger clone lies one base from this, so it may be a read error. The V gene is TRBV30, the J gene TRBJ1-5, with 7 bases fitting TRBD1. The V gene's germline CDR1 is GTSNPN and CDR2 SVGIG (reference sequence). The CDR3 spans 14 residues. V shed 8 bases, J shed 5 bases, and the junction held 12 bases outside the gene matches. CDR3 sequence (DNA): TGTGCCGGGACCTCCAGGGGGGCAGATCAGCCCCAGCATTTT. The encoded protein is CAGTSRGADQPQHF.

This clonotype has ten or more counts. This chain connects TRBV7-3 to TRBJ2-3; weak D call: TRBD2 (5 bases). The CDR3 contains 13 residues. Trimming took off 5 bases at V and 5 bases at J, with 11 bases between the two ends. The germline gives CDR1 SGHTA, CDR2 FQGTGA. Here the CDR3 reads CASSPHAGDTQYF. The CDR3 DNA sequence: TGTGCCAGCAGCCCCCACGCGGGAGATACGCAGTATTTT. Full variable domain (rest looked up from reference TRBV7-3 and TRBJ2-3): GAGVSQTPSNKVTEKGKYVELRCDPISGHTALYWYRQSLGQGPEFLIYFQGTGAADDSGLPNDRFFAVRPEGSVSTLKIQRTERGDSAVYLCASSPHAGDTQYFGPGTRLTVL.

The J gene is TRBJ2-5, the V gene TRBV3-1; TRBD1 might be the D (6 bases). V lost 6 bases and J lost 9, with 20 bases in between. This CDR3 region has 14 residues. The germline V gene has CDR1 LGHDT and CDR2 YNNKEL (reference sequence). CDR3 amino acids: CASRPQGLHESQYF. Here the CDR3 DNA reads TGTGCCAGCAGACCTCAGGGGCTACATGAGTCCCAGTACTTC.

Turning to this clonotype: This sequence may be a read error, since a much larger clone differs from it by one base. The gene calls are TRBV7-8 and TRBJ2-3; no clear D gene. The CDR3 runs 12 residues. Trimming removed 7 bases from V and 2 bases from J, with 7 bases in between. Germline V lookup: CDR1 SGHVS, CDR2 FQNEAQ. DNA for the CDR3: TGTGCCAGCATTGGCGACACAGATACGCAGTATTTT. It codes for CASIGDTDTQYF.

V usage is TRBV5-1 and J usage is TRBJ2-7; tentative D call: TRBD1 (6 bases). V shed 0 bases and J shed 6 bases, with 16 bases lying between them. Germline V gene lookup returns CDR1 SGHRS and CDR2 YFSETQ. CDR3 length: 15 residues. The chain's CDR3 is CASSLEIQGFSEQYF. The CDR3 nucleotides are TGCGCCAGCAGCTTGGAAATCCAGGGGTTCTCCGAGCAGTACTTC.

The CDR3 sequence is CASSHLGGGPGNTIYF. CDR3 nucleotides: TGCGCCAGCAGCCATCTCGGAGGGGGGCCTGGAAACACCATATATTTT. This rearrangement joins TRBV4-1 to TRBJ1-3; weak D call: TRBD1 (6 bases). The germline V and J ends were trimmed by 3 bases and 2 bases, with 14 bases remaining between them. The CDR3 is 16 amino acids. CDR1 and CDR2 (germline): MGHRA, YSYEKL.

The V call is TRBV7-6, the J call TRBJ1-1; D gene uncertain. The CDR3 length is 15 residues. From germline, CDR1 is SGHVS and CDR2 FNYEAQ. Trimming cost V 3 bases and J 3 bases, with 14 bases left between them. CDR3 DNA sequence: TGTGCCAGCAGCTTCGGGCAGAGGCCATACACTGAAGCTTTCTTT. It is translated as CASSFGQRPYTEAFF.